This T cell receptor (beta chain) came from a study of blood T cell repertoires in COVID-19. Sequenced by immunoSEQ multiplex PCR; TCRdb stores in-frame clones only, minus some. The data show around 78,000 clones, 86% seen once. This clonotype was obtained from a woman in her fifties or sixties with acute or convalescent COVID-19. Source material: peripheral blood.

The CDR3 sequence is CASSQQGRNEQFF. CDR3 sequence (DNA): TGTGCCAGCAGCCAACAGGGTCGGAATGAGCAGTTCTTC. This rearrangement joins TRBV3-1 (or the pseudogene TRBV3-2) to TRBJ2-1; D is perhaps TRBD1 (5 bases). Germline V gives CDR1 LGHDT, CDR2 YNNKEL (reference sequence). The CDR3 consists of 13 residues. V was pared by 2 bases and J by 7 bases, with 9 bases between.